The 13 T cell receptor beta chains reported below all come from one sample, sequenced in a study of CD8 T cells in Susac syndrome. After extraction with the RNeasy kit, about 0.45 to 1 ug of the RNA was reverse transcribed using random hexamers. Each CDR3 protein is one row after TCRdb ran MiXCR on the immunoSEQ multiplex PCR reads. Here the sample spans roughly 88,000 distinct CDR3 sequences, 90% to 97% being singletons. Sample: CD8+ T cells from PBMCs. Receptors were obtained from a human donor with Susac syndrome.

The chain combines TRBV30 with TRBJ2-7, with D maybe TRBD1 (6 bases). Trimming took 3 bases from V and 2 from J, leaving 11 bases between them. Germline CDR1 and CDR2: GTSNPN and SVGIG (reference sequence). The CDR3 is 13 amino acids. The CDR3 sequence is CAWRDRGTYEQYF. The CDR3 DNA sequence: TGTGCCTGGAGGGACAGAGGAACCTACGAGCAGTACTTC.

The CDR3 is CASSSQGAADTQYF. The CDR3 DNA is TGTGCCAGCAGCTCACAGGGGGCAGCAGATACGCAGTATTTT. The V gene is TRBV5-6, the J gene TRBJ2-3, with TRBD1 matching over 9 bases. CDR3 length: 14 amino acids. J gave up 4 bases and V 3 bases, and 3 bases lay outside the gene matches. In germline, CDR1 is SGHDT, CDR2 YYEEEE.

The chain joins TRBV30 to TRBJ1-5, with no clear D. The V end was cut by 0 bases, the J end by 1 base, with 7 bases between. Germline assignment: CDR1 GTSNPN and CDR2 SVGIG (reference sequence). This CDR3 is built from 14 residues. CDR3 sequence: CAWSVGQSNQPQHF. CDR3 DNA: TGTGCCTGGAGTGTTGGGCAGAGCAATCAGCCCCAGCATTTT. Together with reference TRBV30 and TRBJ1-5, the CDR3 gives the full variable domain: SQTIHQWPATLVQPVGSPLSLECTVEGTSNPNLYWYRQAAGRGLQLLFYSVGIGQISSEVPQNLSASRPQDRQFILSSKKLLLSDSGFYLCAWSVGQSNQPQHFGDGTRLSIL.

V usage is TRBV3-1 and J usage is TRBJ2-5; D is ambiguous. The V gene lost 1 base and the J gene lost 3 bases, with 12 bases spanning the gap. The CDR3 length is 15 residues. The germline V gene encodes CDR1 LGHDT and CDR2 YNNKEL (reference sequence). The CDR3 DNA reads as TGTGCCAGCAGCCAAGTAACTACAGCCGAAGAGACCCAGTACTTC. This codes for CASSQVTTAEETQYF.

The V call is TRBV24-1, the J call TRBJ2-1; 12 bases agree with TRBD2. With 0 bases clipped from V and 4 bases from J, the junction kept 6 bases outside the gene matches. CDR3 length equals 18 residues. In germline, CDR1 is KGHDR, CDR2 SFDVKD. CDR3 nucleotide sequence: TGTGCCACCAGTGATTTGTGGGCTAGCGGGAGGGAGTACAATGAGCAGTTCTTC. Translating it yields CATSDLWASGREYNEQFF.

DNA of the CDR3: TGTGCCAGCAGGACCGGGATCCAAGAGACCCAGTACTTC. Translated, it gives CASRTGIQETQYF. The chain recombines TRBV13 with TRBJ2-5, with a possible D match to TRBD2 (5 bases). The CDR3 covers 13 residues. CDR1 PRHDT and CDR2 FYEKMQ come from the germline V gene (reference sequence). Trimming shortened V by 6 bases and J by 1 base, and 9 bases separated the two germline ends.

The V and J genes are TRBV15 and TRBJ2-6, with 11 nucleotides matching TRBD1. Germline lookup yields CDR1 LNHNV and CDR2 YYDKDF (reference sequence). This CDR3 is 17 amino acids long. Trimming cost V 5 bases and J 4 bases; bases outside gene matches: 7. CDR3 residues: CATSLRTGGAGANVLTF. The CDR3 DNA follows: TGTGCCACCAGCCTGAGGACAGGGGGCGCAGGGGCCAACGTCCTGACTTTC.

The chain uses TRBV20-1 and TRBJ2-7; TRBD2 matches at 11 bases. The V segment lost 5 bases and the J segment 2 bases; nucleotides outside the gene matches: 8. From germline, CDR1 is DFQATT and CDR2 SNEGSKA (reference sequence). This CDR3 is built from 15 residues. The CDR3 DNA follows: TGCAGTGCTGAAGCCCTAGCGGGAGGCACCTACGAGCAGTACTTC. Amino acids: CSAEALAGGTYEQYF.

The chain links TRBV4-3 to TRBJ1-2, with D possibly being TRBD1 (5 bases). The CDR3 sequence is 20 residues long. Looked up from germline, CDR1 is LGHNA and CDR2 is YSLEER. V dropped 1 base and J dropped 2 bases, with 26 bases sitting between them. For the CDR3, the DNA is TGCGCCAGCAGCCAAGTGCCCCCCAGGGTGAAAGGCAGGGAGAACTATGGCTACACCTTC. Amino acid sequence: CASSQVPPRVKGRENYGYTF.

The chain uses TRBV20-1 and TRBJ2-7; D tentatively fits TRBD1 or TRBD2 (6 bases each). V gave up 0 bases and J gave up 3 bases, with 15 bases separating them. The CDR3 contains 15 residues. The V gene's germline CDR1 is DFQATT and CDR2 SNEGSKA (reference sequence). The CDR3 here is CSARDWGDILYEQYF. In DNA, the CDR3 is TGCAGTGCTAGAGATTGGGGGGACATCCTCTACGAGCAGTACTTC.

J is TRBJ2-6 and V is TRBV24-1; 7 bases match TRBD1. The CDR3 extends over 16 amino acids. Germline loops: CDR1 KGHDR, CDR2 SFDVKD. V was clipped by 9 bases and J by 0 bases; unmatched bases: 7. CDR3: CATLGTESSGANVLTF. In DNA form, the CDR3 reads TGTGCCACCCTTGGGACAGAGAGCTCTGGGGCCAACGTCCTGACTTTC.

The J gene is TRBJ2-6, the V gene TRBV19, with D maybe TRBD2 (5 bases). Germline V gives CDR1 LNHDA, CDR2 SQIVND (reference sequence). Trimming shortened V by 4 bases and J by 4 bases, and 11 bases separated the two germline ends. This CDR3 spans 15 amino acids. CDR3 in DNA: TGTGCCAGTAGTAGCTCGGGGTTCGGGGCCAACGTCCTGACTTTC. Its protein product is CASSSSGFGANVLTF.

This sequence joins TRBV7-9 and TRBJ2-7, with 7 bases identical to TRBD1. The CDR3 covers 14 residues. The germline V gene encodes CDR1 SEHNR and CDR2 FQNEAQ (reference sequence). V was clipped by 1 base and J by 5 bases; unmatched bases: 5. The CDR3 sequence: CASSLVQGVDEQYF. In nucleotides, the CDR3 is TGTGCCAGCAGCTTAGTGCAGGGGGTGGACGAGCAGTACTTC.